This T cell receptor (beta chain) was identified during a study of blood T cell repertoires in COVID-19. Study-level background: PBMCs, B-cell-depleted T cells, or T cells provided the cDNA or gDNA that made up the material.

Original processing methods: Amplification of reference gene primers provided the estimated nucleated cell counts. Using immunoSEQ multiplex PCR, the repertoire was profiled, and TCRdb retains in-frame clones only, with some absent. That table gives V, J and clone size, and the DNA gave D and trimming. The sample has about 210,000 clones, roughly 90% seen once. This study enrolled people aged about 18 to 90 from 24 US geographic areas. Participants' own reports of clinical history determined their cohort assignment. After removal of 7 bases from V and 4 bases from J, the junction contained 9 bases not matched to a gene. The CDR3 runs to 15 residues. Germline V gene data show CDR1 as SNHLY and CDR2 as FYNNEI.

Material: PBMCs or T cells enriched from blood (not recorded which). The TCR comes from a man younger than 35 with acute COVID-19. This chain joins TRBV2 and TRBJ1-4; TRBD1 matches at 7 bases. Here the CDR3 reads CASKTGTAINEKLFF. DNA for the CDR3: TGTGCCAGCAAGACTGGGACAGCGATTAATGAAAAACTGTTTTTT.